The following is a T cell receptor (beta chain) sequence with its context. Its cognate antigen is unknown. These data belong to a study of vaccination and CD4 T cells after COVID-19. The wider study: Each post-COVID sample was drawn after diagnosis, and the median interval was around 100 days (range 35 to 161). Findings of the study overall: For SARS-CoV-2-reactive clonotypes, the median went from approximately 21 to 38, a nonsignificant increase.

Treatment indicated: approximately nine-day PBMC culture with coronavirus spike peptide pools or control peptides (ViraFEST assay). The assay that was used to sequence DNA from cultured CD4+ T cells was the Oncomine TCR Beta short-read assay. TCRdb re-analysed the PCR reads in MiXCR, keeping a single row per CDR3 protein. The sample shows 12,000 to 15,000 distinct CDR3 sequences, around 48% of them seen only once. The CDR3 has 15 amino acids. Germline loops: CDR1 LNHDA, CDR2 SQIVND (reference sequence). V gave up 3 bases and J gave up 3 bases; unmatched junction bases: 4. This chain joins TRBV19 and TRBJ2-1, with 8 bases matching TRBD2. The clonotype comes from a human donor who had recovered from COVID-19. The specimen sequenced was CD4+ T cells from blood, cultured in vitro. CDR3 loop: CASSITGGGYNEQFF. CDR3 in DNA: TGTGCCAGTAGTATCACGGGAGGGGGCTACAATGAGCAGTTCTTC. The entire variable domain, with the rest obtained from reference TRBV19 and TRBJ2-1, is as follows: DGGITQSPKYLFRKEGQNVTLSCEQNLNHDAMYWYRQDPGQGLRLIYYSQIVNDFQKGDIAEGYSVSREKKESFPLTVTSAQKNPTAFYLCASSITGGGYNEQFFGPGTRLTVL.